This TCR beta chain was captured in a study of T cell responses to AZD1222 COVID-19 vaccine. Per the germline V gene, CDR1 is SEHNR and CDR2 is FQNEAQ (reference sequence). The CDR3 extends over 10 amino acids. V dropped 4 bases and J dropped 6 bases, with 3 bases sitting between them. The protocol was immunoSEQ multiplex PCR, while the TCRdb copy is restricted to in-frame clones and leaves out a portion. The data show about 110,000 clones, approximately 92% seen once. The sequencing here drew on peripheral blood, taken 28 days after the second AZD1222 dose. This TCR derives from an adult who received the AZD1222 COVID-19 vaccine. The rearrangement links TRBV7-9 to TRBJ1-2; no reliable D call. CDR3 nucleotide sequence: TGTGCCAGCAGCTCAGATGGCTACACCTTC. This codes for CASSSDGYTF. The full variable domain, completed using reference TRBV7-9 and TRBJ1-2, is DTGVSQNPRHKITKRGQNVTFRCDPISEHNRLYWYRQTLGQGPEFLTYFQNEAQLEKSRLLSDRFSAERPKGSFSTLEIQRTEQGDSAMYLCASSSDGYTFGSGTRLTVV.